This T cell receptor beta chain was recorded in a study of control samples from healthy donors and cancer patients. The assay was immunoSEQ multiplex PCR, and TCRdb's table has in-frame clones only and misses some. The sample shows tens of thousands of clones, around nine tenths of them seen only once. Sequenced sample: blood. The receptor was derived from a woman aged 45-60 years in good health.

CDR3 sequence: CASGDRGEKLFF. The CDR3 DNA is TGTGCCAGCGGGGACAGGGGTGAAAAACTGTTTTTT. This chain links TRBV5-5 with TRBJ1-4; 10 nucleotides align to TRBD1. Germline assignment: CDR1 SGHKS and CDR2 YYEKEE (reference sequence). The CDR3 is made up of 12 amino acids. J was trimmed by 7 bases and V by 7 bases; bases with no gene match: 1.